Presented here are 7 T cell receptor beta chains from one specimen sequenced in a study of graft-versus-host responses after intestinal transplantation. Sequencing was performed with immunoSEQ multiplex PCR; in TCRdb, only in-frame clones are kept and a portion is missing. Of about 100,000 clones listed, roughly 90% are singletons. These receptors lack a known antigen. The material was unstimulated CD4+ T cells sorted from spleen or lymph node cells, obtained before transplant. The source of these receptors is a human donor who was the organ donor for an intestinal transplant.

CDR3 nucleotide sequence: TGTGCCTGGAGTGCCAAGGGCCGTGGGGGGAGTGAAAAACTGTTTTTT. Protein sequence: CAWSAKGRGGSEKLFF. The gene calls are TRBV30 and TRBJ1-4; a possible D gene is TRBD1 (5 bases). Trimming cost V 1 base and J 7 bases, with 19 bases left between them. Per germline, CDR1 GTSNPN and CDR2 SVGIG (reference sequence). The CDR3 totals 16 residues.

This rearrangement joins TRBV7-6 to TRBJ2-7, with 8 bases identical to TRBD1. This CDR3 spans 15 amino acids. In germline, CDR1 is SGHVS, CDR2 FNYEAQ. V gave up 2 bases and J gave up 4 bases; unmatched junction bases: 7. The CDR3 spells CASSLSTGGQYEQYF. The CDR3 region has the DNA TGTGCCAGCAGCTTATCAACAGGGGGTCAATACGAGCAGTACTTC. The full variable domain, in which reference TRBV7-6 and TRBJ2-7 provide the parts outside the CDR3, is GAGVSQSPRYKVTKRGQDVALRCDPISGHVSLYWYRQALGQGPEFLTYFNYEAQQDKSGLPNDRFSAERPEGSISTLTIQRTEQRDSAMYRCASSLSTGGQYEQYFGPGTRLTVT.

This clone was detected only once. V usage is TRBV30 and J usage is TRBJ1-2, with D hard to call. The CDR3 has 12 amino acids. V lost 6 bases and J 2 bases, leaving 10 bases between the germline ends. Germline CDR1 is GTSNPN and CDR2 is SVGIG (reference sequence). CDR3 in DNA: TGTGCCTGCCGACCCCCAAACTATGGCTACACCTTC. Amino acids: CACRPPNYGYTF.

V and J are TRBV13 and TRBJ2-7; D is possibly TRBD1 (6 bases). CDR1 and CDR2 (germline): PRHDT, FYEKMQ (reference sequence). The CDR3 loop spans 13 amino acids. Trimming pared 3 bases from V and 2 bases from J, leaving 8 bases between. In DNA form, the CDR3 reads TGTGCCAGCAGCTTGGCAGGGGCCTACGAGCAGTACTTC. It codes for CASSLAGAYEQYF.

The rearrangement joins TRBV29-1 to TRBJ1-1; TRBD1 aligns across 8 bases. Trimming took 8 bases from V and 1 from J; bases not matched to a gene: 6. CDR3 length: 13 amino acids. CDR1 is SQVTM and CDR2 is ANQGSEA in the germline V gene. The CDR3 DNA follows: TGCAGCACCCGAACAGGGGGGAACACTGAAGCTTTCTTT. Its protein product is CSTRTGGNTEAFF.

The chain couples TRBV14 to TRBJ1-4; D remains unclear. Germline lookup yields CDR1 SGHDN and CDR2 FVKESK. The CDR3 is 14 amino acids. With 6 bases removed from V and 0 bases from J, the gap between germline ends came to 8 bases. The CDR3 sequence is CASSFQATNEKLFF. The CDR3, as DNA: TGTGCCAGCAGTTTCCAGGCAACTAATGAAAAACTGTTTTTT.

The CDR3 spells CASSLVHSNQPQHF. The CDR3 bases are TGTGCCAGCAGCTTAGTTCATAGCAATCAGCCCCAGCATTTT. The rearrangement joins TRBV7-8 to TRBJ1-5; D gene ambiguous. Germline values: CDR1 SGHVS, CDR2 FQNEAQ. The V gene lost 1 base and the J gene lost 0 bases, with 4 bases spanning the gap. CDR3 size: 14 residues.